This T cell receptor beta chain originates from a study of blood T cell repertoires in COVID-19. At the level of the study: Both acute and convalescent COVID-19 samples were obtained from the United States, Italy and Spain. T cells, B-cell-depleted T cells, or PBMCs supplied cDNA or gDNA.

CDR1 and CDR2 from the germline V gene are SNHLY and FYNNEI. There are 15 residues in the CDR3. V lost 3 bases and J lost 0, with 10 bases in between. Original methodology: Reference gene primer amplification gave nucleated cell count estimates. Libraries were prepared by immunoSEQ multiplex PCR; TCRdb keeps only in-frame clonotypes and omits some of them. The DNA was the basis for D and trimming; V, J and clone size are from that table. Among some 120,000 clones listed, more than 90% were seen once. The clonotype comes from a man in his forties or fifties with active COVID-19. Material: peripheral blood. The chain links TRBV2 to TRBJ2-3; possibly TRBD2 for D (6 bases). The CDR3 is CASSEGGTSTDTQYF. Here the CDR3 DNA reads TGTGCCAGCAGTGAGGGCGGGACGAGCACAGATACGCAGTATTTT.